This T cell receptor beta chain was identified during a study of T cell repertoires in cytomegalovirus infection. CDR1 is SGHVT and CDR2 is SQSDAQ in the germline V gene. Trimming took 0 bases from V and 6 from J; bases not matched to a gene: 3. This CDR3 comprises 16 residues. As for this clonotype: Its specificity is not known.

TCRdb re-analysed the reads in MiXCR, keeping a single row per CDR3 protein. In the table there are 450,000 to 600,000 distinct CDR3 sequences, more than 30% of which are singletons. This TCR came from a human donor in good health (CMV status not recorded). Some clones in this sample may be carry-over from other donors' samples. Sequenced material: cultured PBMCs, taken from culture after CMV antigen stimulation. The chain links TRBV7-4 to TRBJ2-2; 11 nucleotides align to TRBD2. The CDR3 loop reads CASSLALAGDPGELFF. CDR3 in DNA: TGTGCCAGCAGCTTAGCACTAGCGGGAGACCCCGGGGAGCTGTTTTTT.